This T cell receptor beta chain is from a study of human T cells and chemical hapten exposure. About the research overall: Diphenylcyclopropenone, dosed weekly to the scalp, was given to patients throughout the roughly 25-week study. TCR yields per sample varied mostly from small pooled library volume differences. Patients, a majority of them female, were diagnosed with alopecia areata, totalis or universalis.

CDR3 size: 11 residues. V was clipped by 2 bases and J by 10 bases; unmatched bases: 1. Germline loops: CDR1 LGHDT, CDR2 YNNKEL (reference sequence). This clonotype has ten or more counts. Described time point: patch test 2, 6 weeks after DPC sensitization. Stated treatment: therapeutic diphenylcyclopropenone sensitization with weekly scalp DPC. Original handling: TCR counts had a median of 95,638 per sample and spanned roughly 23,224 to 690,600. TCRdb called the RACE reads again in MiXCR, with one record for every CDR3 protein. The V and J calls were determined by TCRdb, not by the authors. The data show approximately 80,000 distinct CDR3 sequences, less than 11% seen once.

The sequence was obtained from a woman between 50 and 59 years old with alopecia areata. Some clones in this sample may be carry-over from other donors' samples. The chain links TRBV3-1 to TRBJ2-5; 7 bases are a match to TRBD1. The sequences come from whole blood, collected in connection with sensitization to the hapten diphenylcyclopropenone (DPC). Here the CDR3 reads CASSQRTGQYF. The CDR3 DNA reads TGTGCCAGCAGCCAACGGACAGGCCAGTACTTC.